This T cell receptor (beta chain) came from a study of blood T cell repertoires in COVID-19. Across the whole study: Samples representing acute and convalescent COVID-19 were sourced from the United States, Italy and Spain.

As processed by the authors: The authors estimated nucleated cell counts from reference gene primer amplification. Some clones are missing from TCRdb's copy, which holds only in-frame ones; the method was immunoSEQ multiplex PCR. V and J calls and clone size follow that table, whereas D and trimming were derived from the DNA. The sample records about 180,000 clones, under 90% being singletons. The germline V gene has CDR1 SGDLS and CDR2 YYNGEE. The V and J ends lost 1 base and 5 bases, in that order; junction bases with no gene match: 9. This CDR3 is 16 amino acids long. Allocation to cohorts depended on clinical history reported by the participants. Resolution of symptoms, clearance, or two negative PCRs was present in recovered Cohort 3 donors.

Material for sequencing was PBMCs or T cells enriched from blood (not recorded which). The receptor was derived from a man in his sixties who had recovered from COVID-19. The genes are TRBV9 and TRBJ1-2; TRBD1 agrees at 9 bases. The CDR3 DNA follows: TGTGCCAGCAGCGTATCGACAGGGGGAGGGTTATATGGCTACACCTTC. It codes for CASSVSTGGGLYGYTF.